This T cell receptor beta chain was obtained from a study of blood T cells in healthy people across ages. Study-level points and caveats: In older individuals, TCR beta diversity per million T cells was lower, falling roughly linearly with age. Changes seen in expanded clonotypes were possibly confounded by donor CMV status left unknown. Estimates of diversity drawn from one million T cells were considered underestimates.

Details on this clonotype: What it recognizes is unknown.

CDR1 SGHRS and CDR2 YFSETQ come from the germline V gene. V gave up 4 bases and J gave up 7 bases; unmatched junction bases: 6. This CDR3 has 14 amino acids. The use of a sample-barcoded 5' primer and a J-beta primer mix characterized a second PCR of roughly 6 to 11 cycles. Tagging of each cDNA molecule was performed by a template-switch adaptor with 12 random nucleotides. TCRdb fed the 5' RACE reads into MiXCR, producing one record per CDR3 protein. In the table there are some 670,000 distinct CDR3 sequences, around 52% of which are singletons. The chain combines TRBV5-1 with TRBJ1-3; TRBD1 aligns across 9 bases. The sequenced material came from blood. The receptor's source is a woman aged 80 or older in good health. CDR3 DNA sequence: TGCGCCAGCAGCCTCCATGACAGGGGGAACACCATATATTTT. It encodes CASSLHDRGNTIYF.